The source of this T cell receptor (beta chain) is a study of T cell responses to AZD1222 COVID-19 vaccine. Across the study: It was second doses at about 4 or about 12 weeks that were pooled. The study's findings and limits: White British people made up most donors, females outnumbered males, and clonal diversity was possibly underestimated.

Of note for this clone: The antigen is not known.

Clones were read by immunoSEQ multiplex PCR, and TCRdb kept only the in-frame ones, dropping some. The table shows 150,000 to 200,000 clones, with roughly 92% occurring only once. Germline assignment: CDR1 SQVTM and CDR2 ANQGSEA. J gave up 4 bases and V 7 bases, and 12 bases lay outside the gene matches. The CDR3 extends over 14 amino acids. This clonotype was sampled from an adult in good health. The source was peripheral blood, collected on day 0 of AZD1222 vaccination. This chain joins TRBV29-1 and TRBJ1-1, with 7 bases lining up with TRBD1. CDR3 region: CSAEQGRGVTEAFF. CDR3 bases: TGCAGCGCCGAACAGGGGAGGGGAGTCACTGAAGCTTTCTTT.